This T cell receptor (beta chain) came from a study of CD8+CD57+ T cells in acquired aplastic anemia. About the research overall: Each DNA sample taken from sorted CD4+ and CD8+ cells came to 3 to 4 ug on average. Overall study findings and caveats: Statistical testing detected no significant gap in CD8+ Simpson's diversity between patients and controls. Patients and controls were found to share twenty-nine CD8+ CDR3 sequences.

The template for TCR beta VDJ and CDR3 sequence profiling was genomic DNA. TCRdb independently ran MiXCR on the reads; one entry per CDR3 protein. The sample has over 150,000 distinct CDR3 sequences, 55% to 65% seen once; the top ten hold under 45%. It was patients with CD8+CD57+ cell expansion by flow cytometry who were chosen for sequencing. Patients were therapy-naive when their blood was sampled. Germline V CDR1 and CDR2: KGHDR, SFDVKD. V was pared by 0 bases and J by 3 bases, with 13 bases between. The CDR3 runs 16 residues. Turning to this clonotype: Its antigen is unidentified.

The chain is built from TRBV24-1 and TRBJ2-5; tentatively, D is TRBD1 or TRBD2 (5 bases each). Sequenced sample: sorted CD4+, CD8+, or CD8+CD57+ T cells (not recorded which) from PBMCs. The source of this sequence is a human donor with aplastic anemia. CDR3 in DNA: TGTGCCACCAGTGATTTGGGGTCCGGGGCCAAAGAGACCCAGTACTTC. This encodes CATSDLGSGAKETQYF.